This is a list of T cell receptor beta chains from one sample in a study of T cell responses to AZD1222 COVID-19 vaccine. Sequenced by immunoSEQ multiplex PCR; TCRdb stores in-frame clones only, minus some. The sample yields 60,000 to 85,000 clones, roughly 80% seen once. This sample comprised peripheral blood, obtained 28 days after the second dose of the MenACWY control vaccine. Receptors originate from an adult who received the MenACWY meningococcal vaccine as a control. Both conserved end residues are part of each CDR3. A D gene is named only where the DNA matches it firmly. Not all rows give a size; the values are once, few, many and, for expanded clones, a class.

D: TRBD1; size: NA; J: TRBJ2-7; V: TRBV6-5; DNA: TGTGCCAGCAGTTCCGGGACAGGGGGCTCCTACGAGCAGTACTTC; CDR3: CASSSGTGGSYEQYF
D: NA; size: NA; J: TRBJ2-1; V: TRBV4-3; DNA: TGCGCCAGCAGCATAGACCTTAGAGGCAATGAGCAGTTCTTC; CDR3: CASSIDLRGNEQFF
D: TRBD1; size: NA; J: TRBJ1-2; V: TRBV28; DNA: TGTGCCAGCAGACCAAAAACAGGGGGCGCCCTCGGCTACACCTTC; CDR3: CASRPKTGGALGYTF
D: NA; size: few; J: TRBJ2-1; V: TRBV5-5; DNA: TGTGCCAGCAGCTTGATGGACAATGAGCAGTTCTTC; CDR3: CASSLMDNEQFF
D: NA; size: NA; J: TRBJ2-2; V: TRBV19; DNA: TGTGCCAGTAGTATAGAAGGGACTGAGACCGGGGAGCTGTTTTTT; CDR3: CASSIEGTETGELFF
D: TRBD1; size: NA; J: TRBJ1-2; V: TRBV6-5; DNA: TGTGCCAGCAGAACCGGGACAGAGTTCTATGGCTACACCTTC; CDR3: CASRTGTEFYGYTF
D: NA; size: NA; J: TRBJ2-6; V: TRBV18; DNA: TGTGCCAGCTCACCAGGGGGGCGGTCTGGGGCCAACGTCCTGACTTTC; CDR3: CASSPGGRSGANVLTF
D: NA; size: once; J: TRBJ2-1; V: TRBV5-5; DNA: TGTGCCAGCAGCTTGAATGGTCTTTCTTACAATGAGCAGTTCTTC; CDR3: CASSLNGLSYNEQFF
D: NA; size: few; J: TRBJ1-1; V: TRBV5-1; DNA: TGCGCCAGCAGCTTGAAGGGGGACACTGAAGCTTTCTTT; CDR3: CASSLKGDTEAFF
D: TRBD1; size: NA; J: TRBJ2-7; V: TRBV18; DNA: TGTGCCAGCTCACTCGGACAGGGGGGAGAGCAGTACTTC; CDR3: CASSLGQGGEQYF
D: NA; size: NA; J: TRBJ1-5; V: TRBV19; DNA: TGTGCCAGTAGGTCATGGTATAGCAATCAGCCCCAGCATTTT; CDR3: CASRSWYSNQPQHF
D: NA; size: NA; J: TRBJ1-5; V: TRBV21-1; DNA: TGTGCCAGCAGCAACCCGACAGGGGATCAGCCCCAGCATTTT; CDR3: CASSNPTGDQPQHF
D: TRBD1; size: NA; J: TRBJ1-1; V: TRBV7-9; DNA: TGTGCCAGCAGGTCGGGACAGGGGCGGACTGAAGCTTTCTTT; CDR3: CASRSGQGRTEAFF
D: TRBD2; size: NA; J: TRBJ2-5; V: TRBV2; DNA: TGTGCCAGCAGCCCTACTAGCGGGACACAAGAGACCCAGTACTTC; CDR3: CASSPTSGTQETQYF
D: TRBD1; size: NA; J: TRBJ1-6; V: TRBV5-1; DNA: TGCGCCAGCAGTTTACGGACAGGGGGCGATTCACCCCTCCACTTT; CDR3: CASSLRTGGDSPLHF
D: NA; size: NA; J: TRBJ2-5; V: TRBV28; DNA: TGTGCCAGCAAGGATCCCCCTGTGGAGACCCAGTACTTC; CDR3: CASKDPPVETQYF
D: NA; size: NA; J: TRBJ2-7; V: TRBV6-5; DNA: TGTGCCAGCAGTTACTCTAGATGGGGGGGCGGCGAGCAGTACTTC; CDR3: CASSYSRWGGGEQYF